This TCR beta chain was found in a study of human T cells and chemical hapten exposure. There are many counts of this clonotype. J was trimmed by 4 bases and V by 2 bases; bases with no gene match: 9. The CDR3 totals 16 residues. Germline V gene data show CDR1 as MNHNY and CDR2 as SVGAGI (reference sequence). Sample time point: patch test 2, 6 weeks after DPC sensitization. As to treatment: therapeutic diphenylcyclopropenone sensitization with weekly scalp DPC. Each CDR3 protein is one row after TCRdb ran MiXCR on the RACE reads. Of 95,000 or so distinct CDR3 sequences detected, about 10% appear once; the ten largest clones hold 2.5% to 4%.

This clonotype was sampled from a woman in her 40s with alopecia areata. Some clones in this sample may be carry-over from other donors' samples. The chain couples TRBV6-6 to TRBJ2-3; TRBD2 agrees at 7 bases. Sequencing was performed on whole blood, taken in connection with sensitization to the hapten diphenylcyclopropenone (DPC). The CDR3 region is CASSYAARGDADTQYF. For the CDR3, the DNA is TGTGCCAGCAGTTACGCGGCACGGGGGGATGCAGATACGCAGTATTTT.